This TCR beta chain was documented in a study of T cells in Graves' hyperthyroidism and ophthalmopathy (dated by TCRdb to the late 2010s). In the study overall: Peripheral blood samples were taken at initial diagnosis, before any treatment was given. An independent validation cohort of 18 to 20 hyperthyroidism patients and roughly 16 patients who later progressed to ophthalmopathy tested prospective prediction of ophthalmopathy. The paper reports TCR Vbeta CDR3 sequencing of approximately 130 peripheral blood samples: 43 ophthalmopathy, fewer than 85 hyperthyroidism and 17 progressor patients. For training and testing, the approximately 97 patients in the discovery cohort were randomly divided in a 7:3 ratio. TCR V-J signatures able to tell the groups apart were searched for in a discovery cohort of about a hundred patients, of whom more than 40 had Graves' ophthalmopathy and some 60 had stable Graves' hyperthyroidism. After blood sampling, hyperthyroidism patients were treated with methimazole at a starting dose of 30 mg daily, and ophthalmopathy patients were treated with high-dose intravenous methylprednisolone. In several Graves' hyperthyroidism patients, the study also compared T-cell repertoires from thyroid tissue with T-cell repertoires from blood. The full study reports these points: Most expanded thyroid clonotypes (frequency above 0.001) were also found in blood, which suggests that blood repertoires may mirror thyroid immune responses. A model built on a 13 V-J signature distinguished ophthalmopathy from stable hyperthyroidism, reaching about 88% sensitivity and 81.08% specificity in cross-validation and 80%/75% in testing. In validation, the model predicted progression to ophthalmopathy a median of 6.5 months before onset, with about 64% sensitivity and around 76% specificity. Sample size was not statistically predetermined, and blinding of investigators to group allocation was not performed.

Ten or more counts support this clonotype. This receptor's antigen is unknown. Base qualities are not recorded, but no much larger clone differs from it by a single base. Trimming takes 8 bases from V and 3 bases from J, and the germline ends sit 12 bases apart. The CDR1 and CDR2 encoded by the germline V gene are SGDLS and YYNGEE. The CDR3 spans 13 residues, from the cysteine through the phenylalanine. Only the CDR3 part of the read is kept: 39 bases, read in frame from the first base. Amplification of TCR beta CDR3 regions was carried out from RNA transcripts. The first round of RT-PCR for the TCR CDR3 was performed with the HTBI primer set and the Qiagen OneStep RT-PCR kit. Libraries were constructed in a second round of multiplex PCR, after which size selection and purification were performed. The libraries were sequenced on an Illumina HiSeq2000 using paired-end 100 bp reads. The authors' analysis ran thus. SOAPnuke was used to process the raw data, removing reads that contained adapters or uncalled bases, had a mean Phred below 15, or lacked an exact match to the constant primer or identifier. COPE v1.2.5 was used to merge high-quality paired reads, and clonotypes were defined as unique nucleotide sequences. Clonotypes were aligned to IMGT TRBV, TRBD and TRBJ reference segments using MiTCR v1.1. The analysis included only V-J combinations with a frequency above 0.0001, which together covered 99% to 99.2% of the repertoires. A TCS score was defined as the ratio of F50 (clonal expansion) to E x V (chaos), with BLOSUM62-based TCRdist applied between CDR3 peptides within each V-J. Welch's t-statistics and random forest reduced around 510 V-J features to 10 to 15, which were used in a naive Bayes classifier (R e1071). The Morisita-Horn index was used to measure how similar the thyroid and blood repertoires were. The public reads were run again by TCRdb, first through fastp at Q25 and then through MiXCR, and only productive beta chains were kept. All rows with the same CDR3 protein become a single entry with the most common DNA and genes. The V and J calls here are based on TCRdb, not the publication. Present in this sample are around 800,000 distinct CDR3 sequences, around 39% of which were seen just once. Approximately 8.7% of the sample rests with the top ten.

Stable Graves' hyperthyroidism was defined as no progression to ophthalmopathy during 18 months of follow-up. Hyperthyroidism patients were newly diagnosed, had a disease duration of under 2 months, and were aged 18 to 65 years. Patients with uncontrolled infections, other autoimmune diseases, pregnancy or lactation were excluded. Diagnoses were based on clinical symptoms, serum thyroxine and TRAb, thyroid ultrasound and orbital computed tomography. PBMCs were isolated from about 9 ml of fresh peripheral blood by Ficoll-Paque density gradient centrifugation. Trizol reagent was used to extract total RNA, and RNA quality was then checked on an Agilent 2100 Bioanalyzer.

Here the chain combines TRBV9 and TRBJ1-3, with the D gene uncertain. This receptor was identified in a man between 18 and 35 years old with Graves' hyperthyroidism. What was sequenced was blood. This receptor has the CDR3 CASSVDRGNTIYF. At the DNA level, the sequence is TGTGCCAGTAGTGTGGACCGTGGAAACACCATATATTTT.